The 18 T cell receptor beta chains given below trace back to one sample, sequenced in a study of shared clonotypes between healthy human individuals. TCRdb's copy holds only in-frame clones and misses some; the assay was immunoSEQ multiplex PCR. The sample records some 740,000 clones, nearly 95% being singletons. The naive CD8 fraction comprised CD45RO-negative cells positively selected for CCR7 and excluded terminally differentiated effector memory CD45RA+ cells. Sequenced input: naive CD8+ T cells sorted from blood. The receptors were gathered from a man younger than 45 in good health.

V is TRBV7-9 and J is TRBJ2-3; tentatively, D is TRBD2 (5 bases). Germline assignment: CDR1 SEHNR and CDR2 FQNEAQ (reference sequence). Trimming cost V 4 bases and J 2 bases, with 16 bases left between them. CDR3 length: 16 amino acids. CDR3 amino acids: CASSSPLRRDTDTQYF. CDR3 sequence (DNA): TGTGCCAGCAGCTCCCCCCTGCGACGGGACACAGATACGCAGTATTTT.

The genes are TRBV28 and TRBJ2-7; 7 bases fit TRBD2. The CDR3 sequence is 15 residues long. Germline lookup yields CDR1 MDHEN and CDR2 SYDVKM. V was pared by 6 bases and J by 7 bases, with 15 bases of the junction left unmatched. Here the CDR3 reads CASSSPGGRVKEQYF. CDR3 nucleotide sequence: TGTGCCAGCAGCTCTCCCGGCGGGAGAGTGAAAGAGCAGTACTTC.

The chain carries TRBV2 and TRBJ2-5, with D perhaps TRBD1 or TRBD2 (7 bases each). There are 16 residues in the CDR3. Germline CDR1 is SNHLY and CDR2 is FYNNEI. V was pared by 9 bases and J by 4 bases, with 24 bases between. The DNA for the CDR3 is TGTGCCAGTCACAGGGGCGGGAGTAGATCGCGAGAGACCCAGTACTTC. It encodes CASHRGGSRSRETQYF.

The chain recombines TRBV27 with TRBJ2-3; D is perhaps TRBD1 (5 bases). Looked up from germline, CDR1 is MNHEY and CDR2 is SMNVEV (reference sequence). V was pared by 3 bases and J by 2 bases, with 12 bases between. This CDR3 is 15 amino acids long. The CDR3 reads CASSLGRVVTDTQYF. The CDR3 bases are TGTGCCAGCAGTTTGGGCAGGGTTGTCACAGATACGCAGTATTTT.

The chain couples TRBV4-1 to TRBJ2-3, with 7 bases that match TRBD2. Germline V gene lookup returns CDR1 MGHRA and CDR2 YSYEKL. Trimming at V came to 2 bases and at J to 0 bases, leaving 11 bases not matched to a gene. CDR3 size: 18 residues. As DNA, the CDR3 is TGCGCCAGCAGCCAAATCCCGGCACTAGCGACTAGCACAGATACGCAGTATTTT. It specifies CASSQIPALATSTDTQYF.

The J gene is TRBJ2-2, the V gene TRBV28; D might be TRBD2 (6 bases). CDR3 length: 13 amino acids. Trimming removed 7 bases at V and 1 base at J, with 7 bases between. Germline lookup yields CDR1 MDHEN and CDR2 SYDVKM. The CDR3 bases are TGTGCCAGCATGACTAGGAACACCGGGGAGCTGTTTTTT. Protein: CASMTRNTGELFF.

J is TRBJ2-7 and V is TRBV11-2; 12 bases fit TRBD1. Germline CDR1 reads SGHAT; CDR2 reads FQNNGV. CDR3 length: 13 residues. This chain's CDR3 is CASSTPGQGAFSV. CDR3 bases: TGTGCCAGCAGCACACCGGGACAGGGGGCGTTTTCGGTC.

This chain uses TRBV5-1 with TRBJ2-1; 12 bases fit TRBD1. Per germline, CDR1 SGHRS and CDR2 YFSETQ. This CDR3 spans 18 amino acids. Unmatched junction bases numbered 12, after V lost 3 bases and J lost 5 bases. CDR3 in DNA: TGCGCCAGCAGCTGGGTCGGCCCGGGACAGGGGGCCAACAATGAGCAGTTCTTC. It specifies CASSWVGPGQGANNEQFF.

The V call is TRBV29-1, the J call TRBJ2-5; 9 bases are shared with TRBD2. CDR3 size: 15 residues. The trim removed 5 bases at V and 0 bases at J, leaving 7 bases unmatched. Germline V gene data show CDR1 as SQVTM and CDR2 as ANQGSEA. CDR3 coding DNA: TGCAGCGTTAACGGCGCTAGCGGGGACCAAGAGACCCAGTACTTC. Translation gives CSVNGASGDQETQYF.

The V and J genes are TRBV9 and TRBJ2-3, with D possibly TRBD2 on 6 matching bases. Trimming pared 4 bases from V and 4 bases from J, leaving 10 bases between. There are 13 residues in the CDR3. CDR1 is SGDLS, CDR2 YYNGEE, per germline. The CDR3 reads CASSPGGPDTQYF. In DNA, the CDR3 is TGTGCCAGCAGCCCCGGGGGTCCAGATACGCAGTATTTT.

The chain employs TRBV7-6 and TRBJ2-2; D is unclear. Per the germline V gene, CDR1 is SGHVS and CDR2 is FNYEAQ. The V end lost 2 bases, the J end lost 1 base, and 5 bases lay between the germline ends. The CDR3 totals 14 residues. The DNA for the CDR3 is TGTGCCAGCAGCTTAAGACAGAACACCGGGGAGCTGTTTTTT. Translation: CASSLRQNTGELFF.

This clone was seen a single time. CDR3 in DNA: TGTGCCAGCAGTGATCTGGACACCATATATTTT. Protein sequence: CASSDLDTIYF. The gene calls are TRBV2 and TRBJ1-3; D unclear. Deletions cut 3 bases from V and 8 bases from J, with 5 bases between. CDR1 and CDR2 from the germline V gene are SNHLY and FYNNEI. The CDR3 has 11 residues.

V usage is TRBV6-5 and J usage is TRBJ1-1; 7 bases fit TRBD1. The length of the CDR3 is 14 residues. CDR1 MNHEY and CDR2 SVGAGI come from the germline V gene. V lost 3 bases to trimming and J lost 4 bases; unmatched junction nucleotides: 5. DNA for the CDR3: TGTGCCAGCAGTTATAAAGGGGGCGGCACTGAAGCTTTCTTT. This sequence encodes CASSYKGGGTEAFF.

This chain uses TRBV27 with TRBJ2-7, with D unresolved. The germline V gene has CDR1 MNHEY and CDR2 SMNVEV (reference sequence). CDR3 length: 13 amino acids. Trimming removed 5 bases at V and 3 bases at J, with 11 bases between. DNA of the CDR3: TGTGCCAGCAGTCCCCTGGGTTTCTACGAGCAGTACTTC. This sequence encodes CASSPLGFYEQYF.

The rearrangement links TRBV15 to TRBJ2-7; TRBD1 matches 7 bases. In germline, CDR1 is LNHNV, CDR2 YYDKDF (reference sequence). The CDR3 has 16 amino acids. V was pared by 0 bases and J by 2 bases, with 7 bases of the junction left unmatched. The CDR3 DNA is TGTGCCACCAGCAGAGATTTGGCAGGGGGAACCTACGAGCAGTACTTC. Translated: CATSRDLAGGTYEQYF.

This clone has only one observation. V and J are TRBV7-9 and TRBJ2-1; TRBD2 matches 9 bases. Per the germline V gene, CDR1 is SEHNR and CDR2 is FQNEAQ (reference sequence). Trimming cost V 1 base and J 3 bases; bases outside gene matches: 4. The length of the CDR3 is 16 residues. The CDR3 bases are TGTGCCAGCAGCTTAGGTTTAGCGGGAGACTACAATGAGCAGTTCTTC. Protein: CASSLGLAGDYNEQFF.

This sequence joins TRBV28 and TRBJ2-1, with TRBD1 identical over 7 bases. Germline V lookup: CDR1 MDHEN, CDR2 SYDVKM. V dropped 5 bases and J dropped 4; count of bases not matched to a gene: 8. The CDR3 is 15 amino acids. CDR3 sequence: CASSPGQMVYNEQFF. The CDR3, as DNA: TGTGCCAGCAGTCCGGGACAGATGGTTTACAATGAGCAGTTCTTC. The whole variable domain, filled in from reference TRBV28 and TRBJ2-1, reads DVKVTQSSRYLVKRTGEKVFLECVQDMDHENMFWYRQDPGLGLRLIYFSYDVKMKEKGDIPEGYSVSREKKERFSLILESASTNQTSMYLCASSPGQMVYNEQFFGPGTRLTVL.

The rearrangement uses TRBV19 and TRBJ2-7, with a weak D call TRBD2 (6 bases). Germline CDR1 reads LNHDA; CDR2 reads SQIVND (reference sequence). The CDR3 is 14 residues long. Trimming cost V 4 bases and J 2 bases, with 12 bases left between them. CDR3: CASSNGDFPYEQYF. The CDR3 DNA is TGTGCCAGTAGTAACGGGGACTTTCCCTACGAGCAGTACTTC.